The clone carrying this TCR beta chain was detected many times. These data belong to a study of blood T cell repertoires in COVID-19. Study at large: The samples span acute and convalescent COVID-19 from the United States, Italy and Spain. Sources were T cells, B-cell-depleted T cells, or PBMCs; the material itself was cDNA or gDNA.

Authors' data handling: Nucleated cell counts were estimated from reference gene primer amplification. Generated by immunoSEQ multiplex PCR, the TCRdb table keeps only in-frame clones and is missing some. V, J and clone size reflect that table, while D and trimming were determined from the DNA. The repertoire holds under 250,000 clones, with over 60% as singletons. This receptor was taken from a woman in her 70s with acute or convalescent COVID-19. Sample: peripheral blood.

This CDR3 is CASSLAGDLQETQYF. CDR3 coding DNA: TGCGCCAGCAGCTTGGCTGGGGACTTACAAGAGACCCAGTACTTC. The chain recombines TRBV5-1 with TRBJ2-5; perhaps TRBD2 as D (6 bases). The CDR3 sequence is 15 residues long. With 0 bases removed from V and 2 bases from J, the gap between germline ends came to 11 bases. Per the germline V gene, CDR1 is SGHRS and CDR2 is YFSETQ.